A single sample gave rise to the 18 T cell receptor beta chains below, sequenced in a study of cytomegalovirus exposure and HLA in healthy donors. Measured with immunoSEQ multiplex PCR; TCRdb has only the in-frame clones, and not every one. The profile shows hundreds of thousands of clones, less than 85% of them singletons. The sequenced sample consisted of PBMCs. The receptors were sampled from a woman younger than 35 in good health and CMV-seronegative.

This chain's CDR3 is CASSATGEGTYEQYF. The CDR3, as DNA: TGCGCCAGCAGCGCAACCGGGGAGGGAACCTACGAGCAGTACTTC. The gene calls are TRBV5-1 and TRBJ2-7; 7 bases are shared with TRBD2. V was pared by 4 bases and J by 2 bases, with 9 bases of the junction left unmatched. From germline, CDR1 is SGHRS and CDR2 YFSETQ. This CDR3 has 15 amino acids.

The rearrangement joins TRBV15 to TRBJ1-4; D unclear. Germline CDR1 reads LNHNV; CDR2 reads YYDKDF (reference sequence). Trimming stripped 7 bases from V and 3 bases from J, with 15 bases between. This CDR3 contains 15 residues. Written as DNA, the CDR3 is TGTGCCACCAAAAACCCCAGAGCGGCTAATGAAAAACTGTTTTTT. Amino acid sequence: CATKNPRAANEKLFF.

The V call is TRBV4-1, the J call TRBJ2-7, with D perhaps matching TRBD2 (5 bases). Germline values: CDR1 MGHRA, CDR2 YSYEKL. This CDR3 has 17 amino acids. V was trimmed by 0 bases and J by 6 bases, leaving 21 bases between them. The DNA for the CDR3 is TGCGCCAGCAGCCAAGATCCGGGCGCGGGCCCGGCGGGCGAGCAGTACTTC. This translates into CASSQDPGAGPAGEQYF.

The V call is TRBV27, the J call TRBJ1-1; no reliable D call. V was clipped by 4 bases and J by 0 bases, with 9 bases between them. Germline assignment: CDR1 MNHEY and CDR2 SMNVEV (reference sequence). CDR3 length equals 14 residues. The CDR3 bases are TGTGCCAGCAGTTACGGGCGGATGAACACTGAAGCTTTCTTT. It encodes CASSYGRMNTEAFF.

The rearrangement links TRBV6-1 to TRBJ2-1, with 15 positions matching TRBD2. The CDR3 consists of 19 residues. CDR1 is MNHNS, CDR2 SASEGT, per germline. Trimming took 4 bases from V and 7 from J; bases not matched to a gene: 14. The CDR3 region is CASSAKPGLAGGRRNEQFF. In DNA, the CDR3 is TGTGCCAGCAGTGCCAAACCGGGACTAGCGGGAGGTAGGCGTAATGAGCAGTTCTTC.

With respect to this clone: A junction boundary mismatches the germline segment, possibly from a read error. The CDR3 bases are TGTGCCAGCAGCGTAGGCGATGAGCAGTTCTTC. The encoded protein is CASSVGDEQFF. The chain employs TRBV13 and TRBJ2-1; D call uncertain. Germline-derived CDR1 and CDR2 are PRHDT and FYEKMQ (reference sequence). The CDR3 consists of 11 residues.

The genes are TRBV1 and TRBJ2-1; the DNA was not used to check the table's D call, TRBD2. TRBV1 is a pseudogene. The CDR3 has 17 amino acids. CDR3 DNA: TGCACCAGCAGCCACTGGAGGTGGCGGGGGGCGAAGGATGAGCAGTTCTTC. Encoded protein: CTSSHWRWRGAKDEQFF.

This clone showed up just once. The chain joins TRBV5-1 to TRBJ2-3; D not resolved. Germline V gives CDR1 SGHRS, CDR2 YFSETQ. This CDR3 spans 15 amino acids. V gave up 4 bases and J gave up 0 bases, with 12 bases separating them. The CDR3 spells CASSRYTPSTDTQYF. In DNA, the CDR3 is TGCGCCAGCAGCCGTTACACCCCTAGCACAGATACGCAGTATTTT.

J is TRBJ2-2 and V is TRBV2, with 11 positions matching TRBD1. After removal of 6 bases from V and 3 bases from J, the junction contained 3 bases not matched to a gene. The CDR3 covers 15 residues. Germline V gene lookup returns CDR1 SNHLY and CDR2 FYNNEI. In DNA, the CDR3 is TGTGCCAGCAGCAGGACAGGGGGCCACACCGGGGAGCTGTTTTTT. Its protein is CASSRTGGHTGELFF.

The chain has TRBV11-2 and TRBJ1-1; 8 bases agree with TRBD1. This CDR3 contains 15 residues. Germline V gene data show CDR1 as SGHAT and CDR2 as FQNNGV. V dropped 5 bases and J dropped 0; count of bases not matched to a gene: 5. Written as DNA, the CDR3 is TGTGCCAGCAGCCCACGGACAGGGCTGAACACTGAAGCTTTCTTT. Its protein is CASSPRTGLNTEAFF.

This clone is a singleton in its sample. The rearrangement joins TRBV30 to TRBJ2-1; maybe TRBD1 (6 bases). The germline CDR1 and CDR2 sequences are GTSNPN and SVGIG (reference sequence). The CDR3 has 11 amino acids. Trimming left V 7 bases short and J 7 bases short, with 11 bases between. This chain's CDR3 is CALDRGNEQFF. The CDR3 nucleotides are TGTGCCTTGGATAGGGGGAATGAGCAGTTCTTC. The full variable domain, its missing parts supplied by reference TRBV30 and TRBJ2-1, is SQTIHQWPATLVQPVGSPLSLECTVEGTSNPNLYWYRQAAGRGLQLLFYSVGIGQISSEVPQNLSASRPQDRQFILSSKKLLLSDSGFYLCALDRGNEQFFGPGTRLTVL.

The V gene is TRBV4-1, the J gene TRBJ1-4; maybe TRBD1 (6 bases). This CDR3 contains 16 residues. V was shortened by 0 bases and J by 8 bases, with 16 bases between the two germline ends. The germline CDR1 and CDR2 sequences are MGHRA and YSYEKL. DNA of the CDR3: TGCGCCAGCAGCCAAGATCAGGGGCAGGGGAGGGAAAAACTGTTTTTT. Amino acid sequence: CASSQDQGQGREKLFF.

Here the CDR3 reads CAWDQGRGANYGYTF. As DNA, the CDR3 is TGTGCCTGGGACCAAGGGCGAGGTGCTAACTATGGCTACACCTTC. The chain recombines TRBV30 with TRBJ1-2; no clear D. The ends were cut back, 5 bases at V and 0 bases at J, with 16 bases in the middle. Germline lookup yields CDR1 GTSNPN and CDR2 SVGIG (reference sequence). This CDR3 spans 15 amino acids.

The genes are TRBV28 and TRBJ1-2; no clear D gene. Deletions cut 5 bases from V and 8 bases from J, with 18 bases between. The CDR3 consists of 14 residues. In germline, CDR1 is MDHEN, CDR2 SYDVKM. The CDR3 coding sequence is TGTGCCAGCAGTGGCCCGGTCCCGCCTGTCGGCTACACCTTC. This sequence encodes CASSGPVPPVGYTF.

V and J are TRBV6-1 and TRBJ2-7; D possibly corresponds to TRBD2 (5 bases). Per germline, CDR1 MNHNS and CDR2 SASEGT. V gave up 4 bases and J gave up 5 bases, with 15 bases separating them. This CDR3 contains 14 residues. Here the CDR3 DNA reads TGTGCCAGCAGTGTTTCGGGGAGAAGGCACGAGCAGTACTTC. The encoded protein is CASSVSGRRHEQYF.

The gene calls are TRBV2 and TRBJ2-1; D gene unclear. V dropped 8 bases and J dropped 3 bases, with 8 bases sitting between them. The CDR3 extends over 12 amino acids. Germline CDR1 and CDR2: SNHLY and FYNNEI. The CDR3 nucleotides are TGTGCCAGCTGGGCGGACTACAATGAGCAGTTCTTC. Translating gives CASWADYNEQFF.

J is TRBJ1-5 and V is TRBV6-5; D gene unclear. The CDR3 consists of 15 residues. With 0 bases removed from V and 6 bases from J, the gap between germline ends came to 12 bases. CDR1 MNHEY and CDR2 SVGAGI come from the germline V gene. For the CDR3, the DNA is TGTGCCAGCAGTTACTCCTTGAGTTCAGGTCAGCCCCAGCATTTT. Translating it yields CASSYSLSSGQPQHF.

The chain combines TRBV5-6 with TRBJ2-3; 9 bases are shared with TRBD1. V shed 1 base, J shed 2 bases, and the junction held 14 bases outside the gene matches. This CDR3 spans 19 amino acids. CDR1 is SGHDT, CDR2 YYEEEE, per germline. The CDR3 sequence is CASSLKGATGGAFTDTQYF. CDR3 DNA sequence: TGTGCCAGCAGCTTGAAGGGGGCAACAGGGGGCGCGTTCACAGATACGCAGTATTTT.